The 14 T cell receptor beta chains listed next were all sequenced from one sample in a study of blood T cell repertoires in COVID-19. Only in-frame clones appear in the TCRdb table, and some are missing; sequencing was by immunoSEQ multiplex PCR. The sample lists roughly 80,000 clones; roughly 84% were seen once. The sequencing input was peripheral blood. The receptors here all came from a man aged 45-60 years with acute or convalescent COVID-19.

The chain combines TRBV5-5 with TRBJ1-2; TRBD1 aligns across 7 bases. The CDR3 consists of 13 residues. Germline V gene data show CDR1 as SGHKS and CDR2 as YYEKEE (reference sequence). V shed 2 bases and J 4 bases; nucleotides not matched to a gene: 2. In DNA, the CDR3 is TGTGCCAGCAGCTTACAGGGGATCTATGGCTACACCTTC. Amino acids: CASSLQGIYGYTF.

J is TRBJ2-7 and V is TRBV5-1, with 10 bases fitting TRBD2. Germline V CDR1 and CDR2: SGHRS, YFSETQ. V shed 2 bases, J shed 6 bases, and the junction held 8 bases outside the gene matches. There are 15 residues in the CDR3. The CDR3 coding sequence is TGCGCCAGCAGCTTAGTCCTAGCGGGAGAACTCGAGCAGTACTTC. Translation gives CASSLVLAGELEQYF.

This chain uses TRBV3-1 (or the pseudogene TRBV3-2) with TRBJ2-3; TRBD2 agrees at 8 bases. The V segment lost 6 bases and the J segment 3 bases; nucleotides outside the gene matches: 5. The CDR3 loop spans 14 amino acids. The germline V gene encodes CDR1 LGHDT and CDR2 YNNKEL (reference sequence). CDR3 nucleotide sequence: TGTGCCAGCAGACCCAGCGGGAGTACAGATACGCAGTATTTT. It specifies CASRPSGSTDTQYF.

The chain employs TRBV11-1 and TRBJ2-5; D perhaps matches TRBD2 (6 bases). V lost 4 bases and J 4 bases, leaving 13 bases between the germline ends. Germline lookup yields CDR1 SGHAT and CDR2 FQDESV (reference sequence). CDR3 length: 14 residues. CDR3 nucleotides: TGTGCCAGCAGCTCGGAAGAGGAGGGAGAGACCCAGTACTTC. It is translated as CASSSEEEGETQYF. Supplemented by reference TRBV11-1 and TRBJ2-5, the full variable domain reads EAEVAQSPRYKITEKSQAVAFWCDPISGHATLYWYRQILGQGPELLVQFQDESVVDDSQLPKDRFSAERLKGVDSTLKIQPAELGDSAMYLCASSSEEEGETQYFGPGTRLLVL.

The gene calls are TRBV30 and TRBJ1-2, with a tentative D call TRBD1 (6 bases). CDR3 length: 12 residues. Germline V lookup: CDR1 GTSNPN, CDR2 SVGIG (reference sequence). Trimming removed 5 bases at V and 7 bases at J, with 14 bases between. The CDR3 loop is CAWDTGLAGYTF. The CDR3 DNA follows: TGTGCCTGGGACACAGGGTTGGCTGGCTACACCTTC.

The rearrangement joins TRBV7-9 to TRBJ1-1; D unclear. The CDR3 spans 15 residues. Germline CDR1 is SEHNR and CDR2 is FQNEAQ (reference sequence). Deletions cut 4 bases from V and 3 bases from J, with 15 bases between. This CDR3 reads CASSSSSLGDTEAFF. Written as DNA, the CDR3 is TGTGCCAGCAGCTCTTCGTCCCTTGGAGACACTGAAGCTTTCTTT.

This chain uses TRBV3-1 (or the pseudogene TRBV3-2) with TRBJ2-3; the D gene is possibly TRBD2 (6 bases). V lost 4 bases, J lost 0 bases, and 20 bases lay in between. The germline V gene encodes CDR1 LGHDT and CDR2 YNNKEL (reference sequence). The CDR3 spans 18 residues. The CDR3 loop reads CASSPDRGLGGSTDTQYF. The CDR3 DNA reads TGTGCCAGCAGCCCTGACCGCGGATTGGGGGGTAGCACAGATACGCAGTATTTT.

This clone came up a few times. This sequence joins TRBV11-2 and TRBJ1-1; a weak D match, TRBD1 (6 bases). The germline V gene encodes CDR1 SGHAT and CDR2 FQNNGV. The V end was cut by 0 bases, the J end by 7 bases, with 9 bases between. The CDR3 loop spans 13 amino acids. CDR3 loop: CASSLDLGGEAFF. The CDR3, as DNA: TGTGCCAGCAGCTTAGATCTAGGGGGTGAAGCTTTCTTT. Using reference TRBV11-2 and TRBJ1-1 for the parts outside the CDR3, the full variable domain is EAGVAQSPRYKIIEKRQSVAFWCNPISGHATLYWYQQILGQGPKLLIQFQNNGVVDDSQLPKDRFSAERLKGVDSTLKIQPAKLEDSAVYLCASSLDLGGEAFFGQGTRLTVV.

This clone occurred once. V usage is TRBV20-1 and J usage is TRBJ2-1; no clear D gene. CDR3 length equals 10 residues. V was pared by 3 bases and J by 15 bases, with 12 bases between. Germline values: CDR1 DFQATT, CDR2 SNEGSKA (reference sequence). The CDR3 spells CSASYGSWFF. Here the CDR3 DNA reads TGCAGTGCTAGTTACGGGTCATGGTTCTTC.

The CDR3 DNA follows: TGTGCCAGCAGTTACGGGCGGGGGGGTACAGATACGCAGTATTTT. Its protein product is CASSYGRGGTDTQYF. The chain carries TRBV6-2 or TRBV6-3 and TRBJ2-3, with 9 bases that match TRBD2. With V trimmed by 2 bases and J by 3 bases, 3 bases remained unmatched. This CDR3 has 15 amino acids. The V gene's germline CDR1 is MNHEY and CDR2 SVGEGT.

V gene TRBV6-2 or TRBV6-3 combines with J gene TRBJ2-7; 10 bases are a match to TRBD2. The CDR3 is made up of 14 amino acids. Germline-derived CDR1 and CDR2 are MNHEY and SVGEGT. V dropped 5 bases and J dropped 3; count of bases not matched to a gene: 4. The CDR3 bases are TGTGCCAGCAGTCTAGCGGGGGTCTACTACGAGCAGTACTTC. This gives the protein CASSLAGVYYEQYF.

CDR3 sequence: CASSSARIYGYTF. The CDR3 nucleotides read TGTGCCAGCAGTTCGGCCAGGATCTATGGCTACACCTTC. The chain is built from TRBV27 and TRBJ1-2; D remains unclear. V lost 4 bases to trimming and J lost 4 bases, with 10 bases between them. The CDR3 runs to 13 residues. Germline CDR1 is MNHEY and CDR2 is SMNVEV (reference sequence).

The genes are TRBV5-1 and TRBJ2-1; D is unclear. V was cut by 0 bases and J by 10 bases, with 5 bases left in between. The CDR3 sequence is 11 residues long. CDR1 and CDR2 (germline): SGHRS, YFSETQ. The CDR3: CASSLDQEQFF. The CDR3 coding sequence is TGCGCCAGCAGCTTGGACCAGGAGCAGTTCTTC.

CDR3 bases: TGTGCCAGCAGCCTCCGGGTACAGGGGACCGGGGAGCTGTTTTTT. Its translation is CASSLRVQGTGELFF. V is TRBV5-6 and J is TRBJ2-2; 7 bases agree with TRBD1. The CDR3 has 15 residues. Germline V gives CDR1 SGHDT, CDR2 YYEEEE. V lost 4 bases to trimming and J lost 5 bases; unmatched junction nucleotides: 8.